This is a list of T cell receptor beta chains from one sample in a study of T cell responses to AZD1222 COVID-19 vaccine. The repertoire was sequenced with immunoSEQ multiplex PCR; TCRdb's copy has only in-frame clones and lacks some. The sample records tens of thousands of clones, roughly 90% being singletons. Sample: peripheral blood, taken 28 days after the second AZD1222 dose. The receptors derive from an adult who received the AZD1222 COVID-19 vaccine. CDR3s include the opening cysteine and the closing phenylalanine or tryptophan. The D gene is left open where the match is weak. The size field is filled for only some rows; it gives once, few, many or a size class.

once,TRBJ1-5,TRBV19,.,CASSIDRESPGGNQPQHF,TGTGCCAGTAGTATAGATCGGGAATCACCCGGTGGCAATCAGCCCCAGCATTTT
.,TRBJ1-6,TRBV11-3,.,CASSLDGGRGCYNSPLHF,TGTGCCAGCAGCTTAGATGGGGGACGCGGGTGCTATAATTCACCCCTCCACTTT
.,TRBJ2-7,TRBV7-2,TRBD2,CASSLRSASGAYEQYF,TGTGCCAGCAGCTTGAGGTCGGCTAGCGGGGCCTACGAGCAGTACTTC
.,TRBJ2-6,TRBV27,.,CASSFSGWGVSGANVLTF,TGTGCCAGCAGTTTCTCGGGGTGGGGCGTCTCTGGGGCCAACGTCCTGACTTTC
.,TRBJ2-3,TRBV5-1,TRBD2,CASSLALAGVSSTDTQYF,TGCGCCAGCAGCTTGGCCTTGGCGGGGGTTTCAAGTACAGATACGCAGTATTTT
.,TRBJ2-1,TRBV18,.,CASSLRDNYNEQFF,TGTGCCAGCTCACTCCGGGACAACTACAATGAGCAGTTCTTC
.,TRBJ1-2,TRBV20-1,.,CSASPHYGYTF,TGCAGTGCTAGCCCACACTATGGCTACACCTTC
.,TRBJ1-4,TRBV9,.,CASSGEKLFF,TGTGCCAGCAGCGGTGAAAAACTGTTTTTT
.,TRBJ1-1,TRBV11-2,.,CASSLDQGRNTEAFF,TGTGCCAGCAGCTTAGATCAGGGCCGGAACACTGAAGCTTTCTTT
.,TRBJ1-3,TRBV7-2,.,CASSLAAPAAGNTIYF,TGTGCCAGCAGCTTAGCAGCGCCAGCTGCTGGAAACACCATATATTTT
.,TRBJ1-3,TRBV4-2,.,CASSQDRGGGNTIYF,TGTGCCAGCAGCCAAGATCGAGGGGGAGGAAACACCATATATTTT
.,TRBJ1-1,TRBV19,.,CASRWGAPNTEAFF,TGTGCCAGTAGATGGGGGGCCCCGAACACTGAAGCTTTCTTT
once,TRBJ1-1,TRBV5-6,.,CASSFRGWNTEAFF,TGTGCCAGCAGCTTTCGCGGGTGGAACACTGAAGCTTTCTTT
.,TRBJ2-7,TRBV25-1,TRBD1,CASSEWGQGAREQYF,TGTGCCAGCAGTGAATGGGGACAGGGGGCGAGGGAGCAGTACTTC
.,TRBJ2-3,TRBV30,.,CAWKVGGTDTQYF,TGTGCCTGGAAGGTGGGTGGCACAGATACGCAGTATTTT
.,TRBJ1-3,TRBV11-2,.,CASSSRGTIYF,TGTGCCAGCAGCTCCAGGGGCACCATATATTTT
.,TRBJ1-2,TRBV3-1/TRBV3-2,.,CASSQSQAGYTF,TGTGCCAGCAGCCAAAGCCAGGCGGGCTACACCTTC
.,TRBJ2-2,TRBV12-5,.,CASRQVNTGELFF,TGTGCTAGTCGACAGGTCAACACCGGGGAGCTGTTTTTT
.,TRBJ2-7,TRBV18,.,CASSPNRERSYEQYF,TGTGCCAGCTCACCCAACCGGGAGCGGTCCTACGAGCAGTACTTC
.,TRBJ1-4,TRBV2,.,CASRREVIGEKLFF,TGTGCCAGCAGGAGGGAGGTTATAGGAGAAAAACTGTTTTTT
once,TRBJ1-5,TRBV7-8,.,CASSPRTGNQPQHF,TGTGCCAGCAGCCCTAGGACGGGAAATCAGCCCCAGCATTTT
.,TRBJ2-3,TRBV11-2,TRBD1,CASSFDRVSTDTQYF,TGTGCCAGCAGCTTTGACAGGGTAAGCACAGATACGCAGTATTTT
.,TRBJ1-5,TRBV30,.,CAWGPGAGQPQHF,TGTGCCTGGGGCCCAGGGGCTGGTCAGCCCCAGCATTTT
.,TRBJ1-2,TRBV27,.,CASASGGPNYGYTF,TGTGCCAGCGCTTCGGGGGGCCCAAACTATGGCTACACCTTC
.,TRBJ1-6,TRBV11-2,.,CASSLVVGANSPLHF,TGTGCCAGCAGCTTAGTGGTAGGGGCCAATTCACCCCTCCACTTT
.,TRBJ2-5,TRBV7-2,.,CASSLVIGEETQYF,TGTGCCAGCAGCTTAGTCATAGGGGAAGAGACCCAGTACTTC
once,TRBJ1-1,TRBV19,.,CASSIRAGPLNTEAFF,TGTGCCAGTAGTATCCGGGCCGGTCCCCTGAACACTGAAGCTTTCTTT
few,TRBJ2-7,TRBV6-1,.,CASSDDAGASYEQYF,TGTGCCAGCAGTGACGACGCGGGGGCCTCCTACGAGCAGTACTTC
.,TRBJ1-2,TRBV15,TRBD1,CATSRDLRGQGSNYGYTF,TGTGCCACCAGCAGAGATCTTAGGGGACAGGGTTCTAACTATGGCTACACCTTC
once,TRBJ1-5,TRBV4-1,TRBD1,CASSQIGGRQPQHF,TGCGCCAGCAGCCAGATAGGGGGCAGGCAGCCCCAGCATTTT
.,TRBJ1-1,TRBV19,.,CASSIFGTGNTEAFF,TGTGCCAGTAGTATCTTCGGTACGGGGAACACTGAAGCTTTCTTT
.,TRBJ1-2,TRBV18,.,CASSPDVLLLYYGYTF,TGTGCCAGCTCACCCGACGTCTTATTGCTATACTATGGCTACACCTTC
.,TRBJ2-3,TRBV5-1,.,CASSLERRYTDTQYF,TGCGCCAGCAGCTTGGAACGGAGGTACACAGATACGCAGTATTTT
once,TRBJ2-7,TRBV28,.,CASSLKGDEQYF,TGTGCCAGCAGTTTAAAAGGGGACGAGCAGTACTTC
.,TRBJ2-2,TRBV27,.,CASSFGRMGELFF,TGTGCCAGCAGTTTCGGCCGAATGGGGGAGCTGTTTTTT
.,TRBJ1-2,TRBV6-5,.,CASSYSMQGSHGYTF,TGTGCCAGCAGTTACTCGATGCAGGGTTCTCATGGCTACACCTTC
.,TRBJ1-2,TRBV7-9,.,CASSLGGGGYGYTF,TGTGCCAGCAGCTTAGGAGGGGGAGGCTATGGCTACACCTTC
.,TRBJ2-7,TRBV2,TRBD2,CASNGGEQYF,TGTGCCAGCAACGGGGGGGAGCAGTACTTC
.,TRBJ1-2,TRBV18,TRBD1,CASSEDRGYGYTF,TGTGCCAGCTCAGAAGACAGGGGGTATGGCTACACCTTC
.,TRBJ2-7,TRBV15,.,CATSRQGGIYEQYF,TGTGCCACCAGCAGACAGGGCGGTATTTACGAGCAGTACTTC
.,TRBJ1-3,TRBV28,.,CASSFGGSGNTIYF,TGTGCCAGCAGTTTCGGGGGCTCTGGAAACACCATATATTTT
.,TRBJ1-1,TRBV28,.,CASSFSHSENTEAFF,TGTGCCAGCAGTTTTAGCCACAGTGAGAACACTGAAGCTTTCTTT